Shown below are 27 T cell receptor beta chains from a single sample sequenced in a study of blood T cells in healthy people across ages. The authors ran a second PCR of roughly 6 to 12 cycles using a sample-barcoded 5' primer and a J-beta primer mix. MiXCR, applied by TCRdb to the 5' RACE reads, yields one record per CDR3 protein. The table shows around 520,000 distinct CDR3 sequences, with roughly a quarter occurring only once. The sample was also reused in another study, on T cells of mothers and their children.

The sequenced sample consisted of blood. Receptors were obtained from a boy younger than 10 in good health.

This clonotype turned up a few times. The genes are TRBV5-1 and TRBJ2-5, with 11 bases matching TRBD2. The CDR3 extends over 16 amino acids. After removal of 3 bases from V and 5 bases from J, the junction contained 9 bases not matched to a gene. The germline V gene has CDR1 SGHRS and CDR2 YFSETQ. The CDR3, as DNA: TGCGCCAGCAGCTCTTTAGCGGGGGGGCCGGCGGAGACCCAGTACTTC. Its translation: CASSSLAGGPAETQYF. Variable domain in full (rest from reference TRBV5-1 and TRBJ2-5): KAGVTQTPRYLIKTRGQQVTLSCSPISGHRSVSWYQQTPGQGLQFLFEYFSETQRNKGNFPGRFSGRQFSNSRSEMNVSTLELGDSALYLCASSSLAGGPAETQYFGPGTRLLVL.

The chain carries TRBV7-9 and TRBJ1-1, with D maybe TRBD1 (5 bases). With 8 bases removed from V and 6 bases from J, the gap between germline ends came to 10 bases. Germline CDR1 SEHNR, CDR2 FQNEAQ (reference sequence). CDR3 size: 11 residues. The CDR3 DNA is TGTGCCAGCGGTAGGGACGCTGAAGCTTTCTTT. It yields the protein CASGRDAEAFF.

For the CDR3, the DNA is TGTGCCAGCAGCAAGGGACAGGGGGCGGTTGAAGAGACCCAGTACTTC. As protein: CASSKGQGAVEETQYF. The J gene is TRBJ2-5, the V gene TRBV7-9, with 12 bases that match TRBD1. Germline V gene data show CDR1 as SEHNR and CDR2 as FQNEAQ (reference sequence). The CDR3 has 16 residues. The junction had 7 bases not matched to a gene; V was cut back by 5 bases and J by 3 bases.

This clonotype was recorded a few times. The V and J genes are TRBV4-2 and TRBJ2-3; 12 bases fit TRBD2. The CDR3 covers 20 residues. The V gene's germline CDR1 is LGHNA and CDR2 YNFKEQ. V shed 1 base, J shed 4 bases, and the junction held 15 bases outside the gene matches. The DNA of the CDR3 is TGTGCCAGCAGCCAAGCTGTCCTAGCGGGGGGGCCGCGTACCGCAGATACGCAGTATTTT. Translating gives CASSQAVLAGGPRTADTQYF.

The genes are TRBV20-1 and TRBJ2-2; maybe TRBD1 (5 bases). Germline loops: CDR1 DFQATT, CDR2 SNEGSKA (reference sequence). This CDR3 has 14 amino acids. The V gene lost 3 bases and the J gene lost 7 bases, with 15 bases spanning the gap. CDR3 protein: CSASALGAVGELFF. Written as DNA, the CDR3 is TGCAGTGCTAGCGCTCTAGGGGCCGTCGGGGAGCTGTTTTTT.

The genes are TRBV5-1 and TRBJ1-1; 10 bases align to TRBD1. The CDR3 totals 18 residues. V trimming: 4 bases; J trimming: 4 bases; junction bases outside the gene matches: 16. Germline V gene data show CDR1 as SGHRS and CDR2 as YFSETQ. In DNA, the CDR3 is TGCGCCAGCAGCCGCCGCCCCGTCGGGACAGGGGAGAGCACTGAAGCTTTCTTT. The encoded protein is CASSRRPVGTGESTEAFF.

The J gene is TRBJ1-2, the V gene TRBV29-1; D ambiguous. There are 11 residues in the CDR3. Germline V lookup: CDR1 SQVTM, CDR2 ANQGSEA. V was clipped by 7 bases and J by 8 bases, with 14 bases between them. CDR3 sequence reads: CSATGPWGYTF. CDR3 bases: TGCAGCGCCACGGGCCCTTGGGGCTACACCTTC.

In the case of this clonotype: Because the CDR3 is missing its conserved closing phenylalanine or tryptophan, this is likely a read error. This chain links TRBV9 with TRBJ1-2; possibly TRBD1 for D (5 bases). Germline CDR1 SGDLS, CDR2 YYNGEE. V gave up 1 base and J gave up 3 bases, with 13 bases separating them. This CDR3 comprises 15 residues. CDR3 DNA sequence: TGTGCCAGCAGCGTATCCTGGGGGGGGGACTATGGCTACACCCTC. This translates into CASSVSWGGDYGYTL.

The CDR3: CASSSSQGEWETQYF. The CDR3 region has the DNA TGTGCCAGCAGCAGTTCACAGGGGGAGTGGGAGACCCAGTACTTC. The chain couples TRBV6-2 or TRBV6-3 to TRBJ2-5, with 8 bases aligning to TRBD1. There are 15 residues in the CDR3. The V segment lost 6 bases and the J segment 5 bases; nucleotides outside the gene matches: 11. Per germline, CDR1 MNHEY and CDR2 SVGEGT.

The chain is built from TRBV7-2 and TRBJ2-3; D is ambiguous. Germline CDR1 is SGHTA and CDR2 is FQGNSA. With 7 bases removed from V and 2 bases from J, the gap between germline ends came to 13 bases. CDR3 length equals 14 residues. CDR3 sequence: CASTHGRNTDTQYF. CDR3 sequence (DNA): TGTGCCAGCACCCACGGGCGGAACACAGATACGCAGTATTTT.

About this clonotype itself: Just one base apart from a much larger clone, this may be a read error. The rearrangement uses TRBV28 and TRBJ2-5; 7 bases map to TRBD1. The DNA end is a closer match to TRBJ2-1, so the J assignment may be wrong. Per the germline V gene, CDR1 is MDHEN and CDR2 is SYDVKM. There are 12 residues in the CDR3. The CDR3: CASGQDFNEQFF. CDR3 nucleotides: TGTGCCAGCGGACAGGACTTCAATGAGCAGTTCTTC.

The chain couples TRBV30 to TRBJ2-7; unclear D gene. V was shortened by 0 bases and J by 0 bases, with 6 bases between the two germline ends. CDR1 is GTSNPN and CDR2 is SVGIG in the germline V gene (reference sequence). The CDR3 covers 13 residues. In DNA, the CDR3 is TGTGCCTGGAGTGTACGGGTCTCCTACGAGCAGTACTTC. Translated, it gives CAWSVRVSYEQYF.

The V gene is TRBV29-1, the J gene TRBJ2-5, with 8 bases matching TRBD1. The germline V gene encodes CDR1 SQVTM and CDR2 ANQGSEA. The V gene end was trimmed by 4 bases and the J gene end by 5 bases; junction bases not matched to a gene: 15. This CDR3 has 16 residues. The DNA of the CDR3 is TGCAGCGTTGCGGACACTCGGGACAGGCTGGGTGAGACCCAGTACTTC. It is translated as CSVADTRDRLGETQYF. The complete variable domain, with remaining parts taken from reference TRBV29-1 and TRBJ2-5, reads SAVISQKPSRDICQRGTSLTIQCQVDSQVTMMFWYRQQPGQSLTLIATANQGSEATYESGFVIDKFPISRPNLTFSTLTVSNMSPEDSSIYLCSVADTRDRLGETQYFGPGTRLLVL.

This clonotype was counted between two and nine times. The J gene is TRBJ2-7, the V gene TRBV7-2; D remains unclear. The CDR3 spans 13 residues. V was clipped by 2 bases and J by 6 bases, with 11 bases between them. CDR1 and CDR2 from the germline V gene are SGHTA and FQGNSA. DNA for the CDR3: TGTGCCAGCAGCTTAACCAGCAGCTCCGAGCAGTACTTC. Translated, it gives CASSLTSSSEQYF.

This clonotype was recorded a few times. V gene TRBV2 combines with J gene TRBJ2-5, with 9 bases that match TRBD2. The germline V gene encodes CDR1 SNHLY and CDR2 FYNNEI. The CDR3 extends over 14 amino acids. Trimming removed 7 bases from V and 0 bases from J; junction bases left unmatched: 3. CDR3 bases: TGTGCCAGCACTAGCGGGGCGTACCAAGAGACCCAGTACTTC. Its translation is CASTSGAYQETQYF. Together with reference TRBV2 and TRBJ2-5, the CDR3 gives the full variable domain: EPEVTQTPSHQVTQMGQEVILRCVPISNHLYFYWYRQILGQKVEFLVSFYNNEISEKSEIFDDQFSVERPDGSNFTLKIRSTKLEDSAMYFCASTSGAYQETQYFGPGTRLLVL.

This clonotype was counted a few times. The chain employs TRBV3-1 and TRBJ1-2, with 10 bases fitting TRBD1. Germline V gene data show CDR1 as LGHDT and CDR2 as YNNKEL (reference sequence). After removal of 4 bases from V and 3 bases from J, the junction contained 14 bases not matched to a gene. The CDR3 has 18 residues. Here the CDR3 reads CASSLRTTGTGVYYGYTF. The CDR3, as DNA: TGTGCCAGCAGCCTGCGAACGACCGGGACAGGGGTTTACTATGGCTACACCTTC. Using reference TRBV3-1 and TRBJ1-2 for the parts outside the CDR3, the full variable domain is DTAVSQTPKYLVTQMGNDKSIKCEQNLGHDTMYWYKQDSKKFLKIMFSYNNKELIINETVPNRFSPKSPDKAHLNLHINSLELGDSAVYFCASSLRTTGTGVYYGYTFGSGTRLTVV.

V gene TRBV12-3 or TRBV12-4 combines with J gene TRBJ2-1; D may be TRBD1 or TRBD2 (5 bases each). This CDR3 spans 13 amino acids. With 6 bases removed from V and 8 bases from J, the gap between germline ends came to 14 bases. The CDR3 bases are TGTGCCAGCAGCCCCGGGGCGTGGGATGAGCAGTTCTTC. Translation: CASSPGAWDEQFF.

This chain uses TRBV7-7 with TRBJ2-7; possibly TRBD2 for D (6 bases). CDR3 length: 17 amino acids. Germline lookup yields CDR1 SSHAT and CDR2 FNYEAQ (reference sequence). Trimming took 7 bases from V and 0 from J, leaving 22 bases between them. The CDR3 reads CASIGGTPSEGSYEQYF. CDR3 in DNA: TGTGCCAGCATCGGCGGGACCCCTTCGGAGGGCTCCTACGAGCAGTACTTC.

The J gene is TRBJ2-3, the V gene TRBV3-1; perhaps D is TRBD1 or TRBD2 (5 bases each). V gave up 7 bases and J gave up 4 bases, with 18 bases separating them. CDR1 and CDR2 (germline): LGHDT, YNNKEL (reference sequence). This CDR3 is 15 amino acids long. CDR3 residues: CASTIRGRVADTQYF. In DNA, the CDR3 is TGTGCCAGCACTATCCGGGGCCGGGTCGCAGATACGCAGTATTTT.

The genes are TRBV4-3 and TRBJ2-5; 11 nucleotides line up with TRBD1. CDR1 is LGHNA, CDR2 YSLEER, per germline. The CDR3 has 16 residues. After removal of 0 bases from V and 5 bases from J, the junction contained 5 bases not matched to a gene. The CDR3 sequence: CASSQDSGQGAETQYF. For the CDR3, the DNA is TGCGCCAGCAGCCAAGATAGCGGACAGGGGGCGGAGACCCAGTACTTC.

CDR3 region: CSATGQGASYEQYF. The CDR3 region has the DNA TGCAGTGCCACGGGACAGGGGGCTTCCTACGAGCAGTACTTC. This chain uses TRBV20-1 with TRBJ2-7, with TRBD1 identical over 12 bases. V dropped 6 bases and J dropped 1; count of bases not matched to a gene: 4. Germline lookup yields CDR1 DFQATT and CDR2 SNEGSKA (reference sequence). The CDR3 is 14 residues long.

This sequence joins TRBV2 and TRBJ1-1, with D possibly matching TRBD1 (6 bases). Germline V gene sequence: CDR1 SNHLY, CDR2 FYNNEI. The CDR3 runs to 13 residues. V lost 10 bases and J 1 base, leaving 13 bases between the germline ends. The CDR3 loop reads CANSQGENTEAFF. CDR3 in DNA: TGTGCCAACTCACAGGGTGAGAACACTGAAGCTTTCTTT.

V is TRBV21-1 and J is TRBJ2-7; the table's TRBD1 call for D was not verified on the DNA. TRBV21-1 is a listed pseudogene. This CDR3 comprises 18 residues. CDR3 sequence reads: CASSKISWGKYRPYEQYF. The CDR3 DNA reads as TGTGCCAGCAGCAAAATTTCGTGGGGGAAATACCGACCCTACGAGCAGTACTTC.

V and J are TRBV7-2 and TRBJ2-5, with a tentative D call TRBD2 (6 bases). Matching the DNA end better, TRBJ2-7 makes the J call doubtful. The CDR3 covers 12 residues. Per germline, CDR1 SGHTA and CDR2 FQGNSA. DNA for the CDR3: TGTGCCAGCAGCCGTCGGGGGTACGAGCAGTACTTC. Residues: CASSRRGYEQYF.

CDR3 loop: CASSDSLQGRYYGYTF. In DNA form, the CDR3 reads TGTGCCAGCAGTGACTCGCTACAGGGTCGGTACTATGGCTACACCTTC. The chain links TRBV6-4 to TRBJ1-2, with a possible D match to TRBD1 (6 bases). This CDR3 is built from 16 residues. Trimming took 0 bases from V and 3 from J, leaving 14 bases between them. Germline lookup yields CDR1 MRHNA and CDR2 SNTAGT.

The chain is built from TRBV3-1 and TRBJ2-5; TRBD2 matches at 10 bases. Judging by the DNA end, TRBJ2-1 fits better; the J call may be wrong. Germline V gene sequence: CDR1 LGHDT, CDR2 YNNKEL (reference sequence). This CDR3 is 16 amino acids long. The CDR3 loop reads CASSPGSGGAWNEQFF. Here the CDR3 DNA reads TGTGCCAGCAGCCCTGGGAGCGGGGGGGCATGGAATGAGCAGTTCTTC.

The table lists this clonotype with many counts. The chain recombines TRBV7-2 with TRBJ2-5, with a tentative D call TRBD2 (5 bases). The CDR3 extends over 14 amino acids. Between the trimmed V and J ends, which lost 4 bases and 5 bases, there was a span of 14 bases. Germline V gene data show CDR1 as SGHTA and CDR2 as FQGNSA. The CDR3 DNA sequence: TGTGCCAGCAGCTCGGCTGGTGGGGAGGAGACCCAGTACTTC. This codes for CASSSAGGEETQYF.